This T cell receptor beta chain comes out of a study of T cells in Graves' hyperthyroidism and ophthalmopathy. The junction had 11 bases not matched to a gene; V was cut back by 8 bases and J by 1 base. The CDR3 covers 16 residues. Per germline, CDR1 SGHDN and CDR2 FVKESK. Using RNA transcripts as the source, TCR beta CDR3 regions were amplified. First-round RT-PCR targeting the TCR CDR3 was performed with the HTBI primer set. TCRdb passed the multiplex PCR reads through MiXCR, listing each CDR3 protein once. Altogether about 840,000 distinct CDR3 sequences are present, roughly 37% being singletons, with the ten largest covering roughly 8.3%. This clonotype was counted a few times. Its antigen is not identified. Notes on the study in general: Most expanded thyroid clonotypes above 0.001 also appeared in blood.

The chain couples TRBV14 to TRBJ2-7, with 10 bases lining up with TRBD1. Material for sequencing was blood. This receptor was identified in a man aged 18-30 years with Graves' hyperthyroidism. CDR3 amino acids: CASSGTGVEKSYEQYF. The CDR3 DNA is TGTGCCAGCTCCGGGACAGGGGTTGAGAAATCCTACGAGCAGTACTTC.